What follows are 30 T cell receptor beta chains derived from one specimen sequenced in a study of T cell responses to AZD1222 COVID-19 vaccine. Sequencing used immunoSEQ multiplex PCR; TCRdb keeps in-frame clones, though not all of them. The profile shows some 58,000 clones, 60% to 80% of them singletons. The sequenced sample was peripheral blood, obtained 28 days after the second AZD1222 dose. These receptors were obtained from an adult who received the AZD1222 COVID-19 vaccine.

This clone was observed a handful of times. The chain is built from TRBV11-2 and TRBJ2-1; D gene ambiguous. The germline V gene encodes CDR1 SGHAT and CDR2 FQNNGV. The V and J ends lost 3 bases and 4 bases respectively, with 16 bases between them. This CDR3 spans 16 amino acids. This chain's CDR3 is CASSFLAVLRYNEQFF. The CDR3 region has the DNA TGTGCCAGCAGCTTCCTCGCCGTCCTTAGATACAATGAGCAGTTCTTC. Together with reference TRBV11-2 and TRBJ2-1, the CDR3 gives the full variable domain: EAGVAQSPRYKIIEKRQSVAFWCNPISGHATLYWYQQILGQGPKLLIQFQNNGVVDDSQLPKDRFSAERLKGVDSTLKIQPAKLEDSAVYLCASSFLAVLRYNEQFFGPGTRLTVL.

The chain carries TRBV2 and TRBJ2-7; no clear D. CDR1 is SNHLY and CDR2 is FYNNEI in the germline V gene. This CDR3 has 12 residues. V dropped 4 bases and J dropped 2 bases, with 6 bases sitting between them. The CDR3 nucleotides are TGTGCCAGCAGTGGGGGAACCTACGAGCAGTACGTC. It is translated as CASSGGTYEQYV.

The chain links TRBV29-1 to TRBJ2-5, with D possibly TRBD2 on 5 matching bases. Trimming left V 3 bases short and J 7 bases short, with 15 bases between. The germline CDR1 and CDR2 sequences are SQVTM and ANQGSEA. The CDR3 is 13 residues long. The CDR3 sequence is CSVDFGFEGTQYF. The CDR3 nucleotides are TGCAGCGTTGATTTCGGCTTTGAGGGGACCCAGTACTTC.

The chain links TRBV5-6 to TRBJ1-2, with 7 nucleotides matching TRBD1. Germline CDR1 and CDR2: SGHDT and YYEEEE. V gave up 4 bases and J gave up 4 bases; unmatched junction bases: 10. The CDR3 runs to 15 residues. CDR3 amino acids: CASSGGQVRSYGYTF. CDR3 coding DNA: TGTGCCAGCAGCGGCGGACAGGTCCGTAGCTATGGCTACACCTTC.

This clone was observed once. This chain links TRBV28 with TRBJ1-2, with D unclear. The CDR3 is made up of 15 amino acids. CDR1 and CDR2 from the germline V gene are MDHEN and SYDVKM. Trimming stripped 2 bases from V and 0 bases from J, with 10 bases between. The CDR3 region has the DNA TGTGCCAGCAGTTTAAATCCCGCTGCTAACTATGGCTACACCTTC. This gives the protein CASSLNPAANYGYTF.

The chain has TRBV2 and TRBJ2-4, with 12 positions matching TRBD1. The trim removed 6 bases at V and 6 bases at J, leaving 6 bases unmatched. The CDR3 consists of 15 residues. The germline V gene encodes CDR1 SNHLY and CDR2 FYNNEI. CDR3 sequence (DNA): TGTGCCAGCAGCCACGGGGGACAGGGGGCAAACATTCAGTACTTC. As protein: CASSHGGQGANIQYF.

The gene calls are TRBV28 and TRBJ1-5; maybe TRBD1 (6 bases). The germline V and J ends were trimmed by 5 bases and 9 bases, with 14 bases remaining between them. Germline V gene data show CDR1 as MDHEN and CDR2 as SYDVKM. This CDR3 region has 13 residues. The CDR3 DNA is TGTGCCAGCAGTAACCCCGAGGGGGGGCCCCAGCATTTT. As protein: CASSNPEGGPQHF.

This chain connects TRBV4-2 to TRBJ1-5; the D gene is possibly TRBD1 (6 bases). The germline CDR1 and CDR2 sequences are LGHNA and YNFKEQ. CDR3 size: 14 residues. Trimming pared 0 bases from V and 6 bases from J, leaving 9 bases between. In DNA form, the CDR3 reads TGTGCCAGCAGCCAAGAGCAGGGGAGTCAGCCCCAGCATTTT. It encodes CASSQEQGSQPQHF.

This clone was observed at least ten times. V and J are TRBV9 and TRBJ1-3, with no clear D. CDR1 and CDR2 from the germline V gene are SGDLS and YYNGEE. The CDR3 loop spans 17 amino acids. The ends were cut back, 4 bases at V and 0 bases at J, with 17 bases in the middle. The CDR3 bases are TGTGCCAGCAGCTTTGGATCTGAGGTTCACTCTGGAAACACCATATATTTT. Its translation is CASSFGSEVHSGNTIYF.

The chain links TRBV30 to TRBJ1-2; TRBD1 aligns across 7 bases. Trimming cost V 3 bases and J 7 bases; bases outside gene matches: 11. Germline CDR1 GTSNPN, CDR2 SVGIG (reference sequence). The CDR3 has 14 amino acids. CDR3: CAWSPLTGSGGYTF. The CDR3, as DNA: TGTGCCTGGAGCCCGCTGACAGGGTCTGGTGGCTACACCTTC.

The V call is TRBV11-3, the J call TRBJ2-1; 9 positions agree with TRBD2. Unmatched junction bases numbered 4, after V lost 5 bases and J lost 2 bases. Germline lookup yields CDR1 SGHNT and CDR2 YENEEA. The CDR3 has 15 residues. The CDR3: CASSLGTSPYNEQFF. The CDR3 nucleotides are TGTGCCAGCAGCCTCGGGACTAGCCCCTACAATGAGCAGTTCTTC.

V usage is TRBV28 and J usage is TRBJ2-3; no clear D. The V gene's germline CDR1 is MDHEN and CDR2 SYDVKM. V gave up 3 bases and J gave up 1 base, with 11 bases separating them. This CDR3 is 15 amino acids long. CDR3 coding DNA: TGTGCCAGCAGTTTCCGGGTTCTTGGCACAGATACGCAGTATTTT. This encodes CASSFRVLGTDTQYF.

This clone was detected only a few times. This chain joins TRBV4-1 and TRBJ1-4; possible D gene TRBD1, 5 bases. The CDR3 totals 14 residues. CDR1 is MGHRA, CDR2 YSYEKL, per germline. Trimming stripped 5 bases from V and 3 bases from J, with 10 bases between. CDR3 nucleotide sequence: TGCGCCAGCAGCTTGGGGGGTGCTAATGAAAAACTGTTTTTT. Translating it yields CASSLGGANEKLFF.

V and J are TRBV4-1 and TRBJ1-1; no clear D gene. This CDR3 is 12 amino acids long. Germline assignment: CDR1 MGHRA and CDR2 YSYEKL. V was pared by 0 bases and J by 10 bases, with 9 bases between. This CDR3 reads CASSQDRGRAFF. CDR3 nucleotides: TGCGCCAGCAGCCAAGATCGAGGGAGAGCTTTCTTT.

This clone came up a few times. The chain joins TRBV5-1 to TRBJ1-1, with TRBD1 as a possible D gene (6 bases). V was shortened by 4 bases and J by 3 bases, with 13 bases between the two germline ends. Germline CDR1 SGHRS, CDR2 YFSETQ. The CDR3 runs 14 residues. This CDR3 reads CASSGSGVYTEAFF. The CDR3 coding sequence is TGCGCCAGCAGCGGATCAGGGGTGTACACTGAAGCTTTCTTT.

This CDR3 is CASSNRDRSSMRGYTF. The CDR3 nucleotides read TGCGCCAGCAGTAACCGGGACAGATCGTCTATGCGCGGCTACACCTTC. V usage is TRBV10-1 and J usage is TRBJ1-2; 7 nucleotides match TRBD1. Germline trimming cut 5 bases from V and 8 bases from J; bases unmatched to any gene: 17. Per germline, CDR1 WNHNN and CDR2 SYGVQD (reference sequence). This CDR3 comprises 16 residues.

The chain employs TRBV5-1 and TRBJ1-3; 7 bases map to TRBD1. The J segment lost 2 bases and the V segment lost 4 bases, leaving 6 bases of the junction unmatched. CDR3 length: 15 amino acids. Germline CDR1 and CDR2: SGHRS and YFSETQ. DNA of the CDR3: TGCGCCAGCAGCAGTACAGGGGCTGCTGGAAACACCATATATTTT. Encoded protein: CASSSTGAAGNTIYF.

This clone was observed a handful of times. The chain recombines TRBV19 with TRBJ1-5, with no clear D. Germline V gene sequence: CDR1 LNHDA, CDR2 SQIVND (reference sequence). This CDR3 region has 12 residues. V lost 0 bases to trimming and J lost 5 bases, with 2 bases between them. The CDR3 nucleotides are TGTGCCAGTAGTATAGACCATCAGCCCCAGCATTTT. It is translated as CASSIDHQPQHF.

This clone was seen a single time. The chain links TRBV6-5 to TRBJ2-4; the match to TRBD2 covers 8 bases. CDR3 length: 16 residues. Trimming removed 2 bases from V and 5 bases from J; junction bases left unmatched: 8. CDR1 MNHEY and CDR2 SVGAGI come from the germline V gene. The CDR3 region has the DNA TGTGCCAGCAGTTACGCCTCGCGGGGGGCGGAAAACATTCAGTACTTC. It is translated as CASSYASRGAENIQYF.

The chain combines TRBV28 with TRBJ1-2, with a weak D call TRBD1 (6 bases). The CDR3 has 13 amino acids. Trimming pared 2 bases from V and 7 bases from J, leaving 11 bases between. In germline, CDR1 is MDHEN, CDR2 SYDVKM. The CDR3 here is CASSLRTALGYTF. For the CDR3, the DNA is TGTGCCAGCAGTTTAAGGACAGCGCTTGGCTACACCTTC.

The V call is TRBV7-9, the J call TRBJ1-1, with a weak D call TRBD1 (5 bases). The germline CDR1 and CDR2 sequences are SEHNR and FQNEAQ (reference sequence). V gave up 6 bases and J gave up 4 bases, with 18 bases separating them. The CDR3 runs 15 residues. The CDR3 nucleotides read TGTGCCAGCAGTCCCTCAGGGCCCCTGGGCACTGAAGCTTTCTTT. This sequence encodes CASSPSGPLGTEAFF.

The chain joins TRBV5-1 to TRBJ1-5; D gene unclear. The CDR3 extends over 15 amino acids. Germline V CDR1 and CDR2: SGHRS, YFSETQ. The V end lost 1 base, the J end lost 7 bases, and 15 bases lay between the germline ends. In DNA, the CDR3 is TGCGCCAGCAGCTTGTCCTACCCCACTTTGCAGCCCCAGCATTTT. Translating it yields CASSLSYPTLQPQHF.

The chain is built from TRBV5-1 and TRBJ1-1; possible D gene TRBD1, 5 bases. The CDR3 is made up of 14 amino acids. The germline V gene has CDR1 SGHRS and CDR2 YFSETQ. V was clipped by 2 bases and J by 1 base, with 9 bases between them. The CDR3 reads CASSFGGTNTEAFF. In DNA, the CDR3 is TGCGCCAGCAGCTTCGGAGGGACGAACACTGAAGCTTTCTTT. Combining the CDR3 with reference TRBV5-1 and TRBJ1-1 gives the whole variable domain KAGVTQTPRYLIKTRGQQVTLSCSPISGHRSVSWYQQTPGQGLQFLFEYFSETQRNKGNFPGRFSGRQFSNSRSEMNVSTLELGDSALYLCASSFGGTNTEAFFGQGTRLTVV.

This clone was found a few times. This chain uses TRBV28 with TRBJ2-7, with unresolved D. The germline V gene encodes CDR1 MDHEN and CDR2 SYDVKM. The CDR3 contains 11 residues. Trimming stripped 4 bases from V and 6 bases from J, with 7 bases between. The DNA of the CDR3 is TGTGCCAGCAGTTCAAGATCCGAGCAGTACTTC. Its protein is CASSSRSEQYF. Supplemented by reference TRBV28 and TRBJ2-7, the full variable domain reads DVKVTQSSRYLVKRTGEKVFLECVQDMDHENMFWYRQDPGLGLRLIYFSYDVKMKEKGDIPEGYSVSREKKERFSLILESASTNQTSMYLCASSSRSEQYFGPGTRLTVT.

The rearrangement links TRBV7-8 to TRBJ2-2, with 7 nucleotides matching TRBD2. Germline V gene data show CDR1 as SGHVS and CDR2 as FQNEAQ. The CDR3 has 15 residues. With 5 bases clipped from V and 5 bases from J, the junction kept 8 bases outside the gene matches. Here the CDR3 reads CASSRGLVWTGELFF. In DNA, the CDR3 is TGTGCCAGCAGCCGAGGACTAGTATGGACCGGGGAGCTGTTTTTT.

The chain is built from TRBV6-5 and TRBJ2-1; D uncertain. Trimming stripped 0 bases from V and 0 bases from J, with 9 bases between. The germline V gene encodes CDR1 MNHEY and CDR2 SVGAGI. The CDR3 spans 16 residues. CDR3 nucleotides: TGTGCCAGCAGTTACTCACCCATGGGCTCCTACAATGAGCAGTTCTTC. Translated, it gives CASSYSPMGSYNEQFF.

The gene calls are TRBV12-3 or TRBV12-4 and TRBJ1-1; D remains ambiguous. V lost 2 bases and J 1 base, leaving 5 bases between the germline ends. The CDR3 is 13 amino acids. The CDR3 bases are TGTGCCAGCAGTTTACTGACGAACACTGAAGCTTTCTTT. This sequence encodes CASSLLTNTEAFF.

The chain combines TRBV6-1 with TRBJ2-7; D is perhaps TRBD1 (6 bases). V gave up 1 base and J gave up 4 bases, with 14 bases separating them. The CDR3 runs 15 residues. Germline V CDR1 and CDR2: MNHNS, SASEGT. CDR3 in amino acids: CASSEEAGDPYEQYV. The CDR3 DNA reads TGTGCCAGCAGTGAAGAGGCAGGGGATCCTTACGAGCAGTACGTC.

V gene TRBV28 combines with J gene TRBJ1-6; 7 positions agree with TRBD1. This CDR3 region has 15 residues. After removal of 4 bases from V and 12 bases from J, the junction contained 12 bases not matched to a gene. The V gene's germline CDR1 is MDHEN and CDR2 SYDVKM. The CDR3 bases are TGTGCCAGCAGTTCCGCCGAGGGGGCGTACAGACCCCTCCACTTT. It specifies CASSSAEGAYRPLHF.

The V call is TRBV19, the J call TRBJ2-7, with 11 bases that match TRBD2. CDR1 is LNHDA and CDR2 is SQIVND in the germline V gene (reference sequence). The length of the CDR3 is 15 residues. Trimming at V came to 3 bases and at J to 1 base, leaving 2 bases not matched to a gene. CDR3 nucleotide sequence: TGTGCCAGTAGTATTGGGACTAGCGGTTCCTACGAGCAGTACTTC. Translating gives CASSIGTSGSYEQYF.